The sample holds a few counts of the clone carrying this TCR beta chain. The data are from a study of blood T cell repertoires in COVID-19. As for the study in general: The samples span acute and convalescent COVID-19 from the United States, Italy and Spain.

Only in-frame clones appear in the TCRdb table, and some are missing; sequencing was by immunoSEQ multiplex PCR. The table lists about 330,000 clones, 70% to 90% of them singletons, with under 5.5% in the top ten. The study recruited people aged about 18 to 89 years across under 25 US areas. Donors were grouped by their self-reported clinical history. Cohort 3 donors were reported recovered after two negative PCRs, clearance, or symptom resolution. Looked up from germline, CDR1 is MNHEY and CDR2 is SMNVEV (reference sequence). The CDR3 runs 14 residues. V was shortened by 3 bases and J by 4 bases, with 10 bases between the two germline ends.

Sequencing was carried out using PBMCs or T cells enriched from blood (not recorded which). This TCR was sampled from a woman in her 30s who had recovered from COVID-19. The chain employs TRBV27 and TRBJ1-5, with D hard to call. The CDR3 DNA follows: TGTGCCAGCAGTTTCTCCAGCGGAAATCAGCCCCAGCATTTT. Amino acids: CASSFSSGNQPQHF.